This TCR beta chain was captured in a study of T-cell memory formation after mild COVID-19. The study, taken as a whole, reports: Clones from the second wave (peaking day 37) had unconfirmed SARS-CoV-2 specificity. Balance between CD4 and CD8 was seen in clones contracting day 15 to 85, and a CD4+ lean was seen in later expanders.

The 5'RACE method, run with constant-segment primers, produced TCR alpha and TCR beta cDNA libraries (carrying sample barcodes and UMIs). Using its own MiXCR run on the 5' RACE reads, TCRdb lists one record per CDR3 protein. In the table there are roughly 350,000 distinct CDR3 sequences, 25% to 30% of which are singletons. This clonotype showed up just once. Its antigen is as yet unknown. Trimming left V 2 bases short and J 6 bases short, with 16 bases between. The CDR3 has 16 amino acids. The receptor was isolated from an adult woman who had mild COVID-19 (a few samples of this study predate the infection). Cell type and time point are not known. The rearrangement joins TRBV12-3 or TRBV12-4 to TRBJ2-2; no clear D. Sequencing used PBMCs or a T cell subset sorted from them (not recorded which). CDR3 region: CASSLNRVIEAGELFF. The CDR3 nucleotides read TGTGCCAGCAGTTTAAACCGGGTTATTGAGGCCGGGGAGCTGTTTTTT.